A single sample is the source of the 7 T cell receptor beta chains below, sequenced in a study of T cells after yellow fever vaccination. TCRdb called the 5' RACE reads again in MiXCR, with one record for every CDR3 protein. The sample lists a few hundred thousand distinct CDR3 sequences; about a sixth were seen once. The starting material was PBMCs, obtained about 5 days after the first yellow fever vaccination. The source of these receptors is a man aged 18 to 30 who received the YFV17D yellow fever vaccine.

At least ten counts were recorded for this clonotype. The chain couples TRBV28 to TRBJ1-4, with D perhaps matching TRBD1 (5 bases). Trimming took 4 bases from V and 0 from J, leaving 9 bases between them. Germline values: CDR1 MDHEN, CDR2 SYDVKM. This CDR3 has 15 residues. The CDR3: CASSSRDATNEKLFF. The CDR3 DNA reads TGTGCCAGCAGTTCAAGGGACGCAACTAATGAAAAACTGTTTTTT.

A few counts support this clonotype. This chain links TRBV27 with TRBJ2-7; no firm D call. Between the trimmed V and J ends, which lost 3 bases and 4 bases, there was a span of 16 bases. This CDR3 contains 15 residues. Germline V gene sequence: CDR1 MNHEY, CDR2 SMNVEV (reference sequence). CDR3 nucleotides: TGTGCCAGCAGTTTTTTGGGCCAGCAAGGATACGAGCAGTACGTC. This translates into CASSFLGQQGYEQYV.

The chain has TRBV5-1 and TRBJ2-3; the D is unclear. The CDR3 totals 16 residues. Germline assignment: CDR1 SGHRS and CDR2 YFSETQ. V was shortened by 5 bases and J by 2 bases, with 18 bases between the two germline ends. The CDR3 sequence is CASRVRFDTNTDTQYF. CDR3 bases: TGCGCCAGCAGGGTGAGGTTCGACACAAACACAGATACGCAGTATTTT.

CDR3 DNA: TGTGCCAGCAGTTACTCGGCCGGTAGGCCCAGGCACCACACTGAAGCTTTCTTT. This codes for CASSYSAGRPRHHTEAFF. The chain carries TRBV6-5 and TRBJ1-1; no definite D call. Germline lookup yields CDR1 MNHEY and CDR2 SVGAGI. The CDR3 covers 18 residues. V lost 0 bases, J lost 3 bases, and 20 bases lay in between.

A few counts support this clonotype. The chain carries TRBV11-2 and TRBJ1-6, with TRBD1 matching 9 bases. Germline lookup yields CDR1 SGHAT and CDR2 FQNNGV. This CDR3 spans 15 amino acids. The V segment lost 2 bases and the J segment 7 bases; nucleotides outside the gene matches: 3. The CDR3 bases are TGTGCCAGCAGCTTATTGGGGACAGGGAATTCACCCCTCCACTTT. It yields the protein CASSLLGTGNSPLHF.

The chain uses TRBV5-1 and TRBJ1-2; D possibly corresponds to TRBD1 (5 bases). V lost 4 bases and J 2 bases, leaving 15 bases between the germline ends. The CDR3 is made up of 15 amino acids. CDR1 and CDR2 from the germline V gene are SGHRS and YFSETQ. In DNA, the CDR3 is TGCGCCAGCAGCCCCGGACACCGGGACAACTATGGCTACACCTTC. It specifies CASSPGHRDNYGYTF.

The sample holds many counts of this clonotype. This chain joins TRBV7-8 and TRBJ1-1; D uncertain. Trimming stripped 4 bases from V and 0 bases from J, with 9 bases between. The CDR3 is 14 amino acids. Germline CDR1 SGHVS, CDR2 FQNEAQ. Here the CDR3 DNA reads TGTGCCAGCAGCTCGACGCCCTTGAACACTGAAGCTTTCTTT. This codes for CASSSTPLNTEAFF.